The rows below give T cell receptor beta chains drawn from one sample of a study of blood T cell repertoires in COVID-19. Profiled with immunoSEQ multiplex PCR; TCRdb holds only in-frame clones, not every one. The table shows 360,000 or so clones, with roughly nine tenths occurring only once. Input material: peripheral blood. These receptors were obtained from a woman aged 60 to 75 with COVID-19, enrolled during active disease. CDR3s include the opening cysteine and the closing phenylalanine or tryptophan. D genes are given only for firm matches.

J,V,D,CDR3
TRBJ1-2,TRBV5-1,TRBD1,CASSSTGGYGYTF
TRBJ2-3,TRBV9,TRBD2,CASSPRLAGRTDTQYF
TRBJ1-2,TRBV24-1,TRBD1,CATSAPDRENYGYTF
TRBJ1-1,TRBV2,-,CASRSEGNTEAFF
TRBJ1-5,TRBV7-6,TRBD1,CASSSGQGQGFDQPQHF
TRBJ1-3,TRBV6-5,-,CASRRAEGGRNTIYF
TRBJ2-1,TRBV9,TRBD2,CASSVAGGSYNEQFF
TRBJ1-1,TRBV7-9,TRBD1,CASRRTTRGQGTEAFF
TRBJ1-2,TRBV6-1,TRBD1,CASSEPYRGQRGYTF
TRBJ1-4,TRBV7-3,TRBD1,CASSLYGGQGTNEKLFF
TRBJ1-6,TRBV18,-,CASSKGGTYNSPLHF
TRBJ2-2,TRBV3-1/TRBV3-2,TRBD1,CASSQEMRTGKNTGELFF
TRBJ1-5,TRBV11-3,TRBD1,CASSLGTGGGDGNQPQHF
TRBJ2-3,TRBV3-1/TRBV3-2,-,CASSQDLPRSQYF
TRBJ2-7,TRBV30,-,CAWSYDSFYEQYF
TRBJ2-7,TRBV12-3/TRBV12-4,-,CASSLRQFYEQYF
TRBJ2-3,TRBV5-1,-,CASSPGLGSTDTQYF
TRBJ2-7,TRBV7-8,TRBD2,CASSFSSGGAPDEQYF
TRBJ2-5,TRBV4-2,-,CASSQDSEPPQETQYF
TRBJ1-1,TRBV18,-,CASSPPGAETEAFF
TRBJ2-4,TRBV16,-,CASSKWAGLAKNIQYF
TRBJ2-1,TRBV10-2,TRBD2,CASFLTSGSSYNEQFF
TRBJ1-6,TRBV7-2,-,CASSQRQVAPLHF
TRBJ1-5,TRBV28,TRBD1,CASSHSGGGNQGNQPQHF
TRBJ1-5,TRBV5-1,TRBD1,CASSPGTGNSNQPQHF
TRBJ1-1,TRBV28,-,CASSPPIQGSRNTEAFF
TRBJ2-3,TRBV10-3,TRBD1,CAISESGTGNYGYSDTQYF
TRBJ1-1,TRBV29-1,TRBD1,CSDLGTGNTEAFF
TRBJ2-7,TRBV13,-,CASSLASKWQVNSYEQYF
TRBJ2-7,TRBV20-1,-,CSAGNRDEQYF
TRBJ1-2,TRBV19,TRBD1,CASMDGQGGYYGYTF
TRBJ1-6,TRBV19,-,CASSIGRDSPLHF
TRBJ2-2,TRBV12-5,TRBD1,CASGLGDRGVTGELFF
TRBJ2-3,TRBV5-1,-,CASSLNREGLDTQYF
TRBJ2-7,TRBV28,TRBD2,CASSSISGATYEQYF
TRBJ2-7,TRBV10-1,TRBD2,CASSDLTSGGDLDEQYF
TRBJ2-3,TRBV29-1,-,CSVARGSATTTDTQYF
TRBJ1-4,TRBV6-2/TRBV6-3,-,CASSVGGTNEKLFF
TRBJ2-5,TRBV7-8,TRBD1,CASSRDRGGETQYF
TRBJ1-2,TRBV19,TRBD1,CASSRPGTGANYGYTF
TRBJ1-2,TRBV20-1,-,CSAGERYTF
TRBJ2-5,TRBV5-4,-,CASRVGTEETQYF
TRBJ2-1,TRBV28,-,CASGGARSYNEQFF
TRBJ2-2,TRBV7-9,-,CASSFQGQSGELFF
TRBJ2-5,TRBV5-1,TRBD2,CASSLKLAQETQYF
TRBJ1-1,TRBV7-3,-,CASSLGQLEAFF
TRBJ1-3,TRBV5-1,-,CASRLDSNSGNTIYF
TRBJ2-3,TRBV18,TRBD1,CASSPRLGQGFTDTQYF
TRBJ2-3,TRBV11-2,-,CASSPRPASSTDTQYF
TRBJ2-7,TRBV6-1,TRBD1,CASSDRTGGSYEQYF
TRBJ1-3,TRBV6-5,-,CASSSGVYSGNTIYF
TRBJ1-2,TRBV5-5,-,CASSPASGQYYGYTF
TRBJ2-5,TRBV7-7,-,CASSLNSQETQYF
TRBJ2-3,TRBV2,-,CASLTDRGRADTQYF